The following is a T cell receptor beta chain sequence with its context. Its specificity is not known. The junction shows a germline mismatch at one end, possibly a read error. The data derive from a study of T cell repertoires in cytomegalovirus infection. One entry per CDR3 protein results from TCRdb running MiXCR on the reads. The sample holds about 900,000 distinct CDR3 sequences, 25% to 40% seen once. CDR3 length: 14 residues. Germline V lookup: CDR1 DFQATT, CDR2 SNEGSKA (reference sequence). The source material was cultured CD8+ T cells from PBMCs, sampled from culture after CMV antigen stimulation. The sequence came from a human donor in good health (CMV status not recorded). Some clones in this sample may be carry-over from other donors' samples. The J gene is TRBJ1-2, the V gene TRBV20-1; D is ambiguous. CDR3: CSARDPHSSYDYTF. CDR3 bases: TGCAGTGCTAGAGATCCCCACAGCTCCTATGACTACACCTTC.